These 5 T cell receptor beta chains were all obtained from the same sample, sequenced in a study of CD8+ T cells in alopecia areata. Treatment given: oral pan-JAK inhibitor, 5-10 mg twice daily. Following RNA extraction, reverse transcription yielded cDNA that acted as the sequencing template. Libraries were prepared by immunoSEQ multiplex PCR; TCRdb keeps only in-frame clonotypes and omits some of them. This sample yields about 200,000 clones, of which approximately 60% are seen a single time; over 3% belongs to the top ten. The material sequenced was CD4+ T cells sorted from blood, taken at week 4, from a patient treated with tofacitinib. All receptors come from a human donor with alopecia areata.

The V call is TRBV29-1, the J call TRBJ2-7; D perhaps matches TRBD1 (6 bases). V gave up 6 bases and J gave up 1 base, with 19 bases separating them. Germline V gene lookup returns CDR1 SQVTM and CDR2 ANQGSEA. The CDR3 loop spans 15 amino acids. The chain's CDR3 is CSVSLRGVGSYEQYF. CDR3 nucleotides: TGCAGCGTCAGCCTCAGGGGAGTAGGGTCCTACGAGCAGTACTTC.

The rearrangement uses TRBV5-4 and TRBJ2-3; 10 nucleotides align to TRBD2. The V gene end was trimmed by 4 bases and the J gene end by 0 bases; junction bases not matched to a gene: 2. The CDR3 runs to 15 residues. CDR1 and CDR2 (germline): SGHNT, YYREEE (reference sequence). The CDR3 sequence: CASSQGLASTDTQYF. The CDR3 region has the DNA TGTGCCAGCAGCCAGGGACTAGCGAGCACAGATACGCAGTATTTT. Full variable domain (rest looked up from reference TRBV5-4 and TRBJ2-3): ETGVTQSPTHLIKTRGQQVTLRCSSQSGHNTVSWYQQALGQGPQFIFQYYREEENGRGNFPPRFSGLQFPNYSSELNVNALELDDSALYLCASSQGLASTDTQYFGPGTRLTVL.

The V and J genes are TRBV30 and TRBJ1-1, with 8 bases aligning to TRBD1. Trimming cost V 1 base and J 1 base; bases outside gene matches: 8. There are 16 residues in the CDR3. Germline V lookup: CDR1 GTSNPN, CDR2 SVGIG (reference sequence). The CDR3 spells CAWSGYSGQANTEAFF. CDR3 bases: TGTGCCTGGAGTGGGTATTCGGGACAGGCGAACACTGAAGCTTTCTTT.

This chain uses TRBV29-1 with TRBJ1-1; D ambiguous. This CDR3 contains 14 residues. Germline values: CDR1 SQVTM, CDR2 ANQGSEA. With 3 bases removed from V and 3 bases from J, the gap between germline ends came to 14 bases. This CDR3 reads CSVDPTAMDTEAFF. For the CDR3, the DNA is TGCAGCGTTGACCCAACAGCAATGGACACTGAAGCTTTCTTT.

The CDR3 nucleotides are TGTGCCAGCAGCCTCGTCGAGGTCCGCGGAGAGACCCAGTACTTC. As protein: CASSLVEVRGETQYF. V gene TRBV5-6 combines with J gene TRBJ2-5, with D uncertain. The CDR3 length is 15 residues. Germline-derived CDR1 and CDR2 are SGHDT and YYEEEE. Deletions cut 4 bases from V and 4 bases from J, with 17 bases between.